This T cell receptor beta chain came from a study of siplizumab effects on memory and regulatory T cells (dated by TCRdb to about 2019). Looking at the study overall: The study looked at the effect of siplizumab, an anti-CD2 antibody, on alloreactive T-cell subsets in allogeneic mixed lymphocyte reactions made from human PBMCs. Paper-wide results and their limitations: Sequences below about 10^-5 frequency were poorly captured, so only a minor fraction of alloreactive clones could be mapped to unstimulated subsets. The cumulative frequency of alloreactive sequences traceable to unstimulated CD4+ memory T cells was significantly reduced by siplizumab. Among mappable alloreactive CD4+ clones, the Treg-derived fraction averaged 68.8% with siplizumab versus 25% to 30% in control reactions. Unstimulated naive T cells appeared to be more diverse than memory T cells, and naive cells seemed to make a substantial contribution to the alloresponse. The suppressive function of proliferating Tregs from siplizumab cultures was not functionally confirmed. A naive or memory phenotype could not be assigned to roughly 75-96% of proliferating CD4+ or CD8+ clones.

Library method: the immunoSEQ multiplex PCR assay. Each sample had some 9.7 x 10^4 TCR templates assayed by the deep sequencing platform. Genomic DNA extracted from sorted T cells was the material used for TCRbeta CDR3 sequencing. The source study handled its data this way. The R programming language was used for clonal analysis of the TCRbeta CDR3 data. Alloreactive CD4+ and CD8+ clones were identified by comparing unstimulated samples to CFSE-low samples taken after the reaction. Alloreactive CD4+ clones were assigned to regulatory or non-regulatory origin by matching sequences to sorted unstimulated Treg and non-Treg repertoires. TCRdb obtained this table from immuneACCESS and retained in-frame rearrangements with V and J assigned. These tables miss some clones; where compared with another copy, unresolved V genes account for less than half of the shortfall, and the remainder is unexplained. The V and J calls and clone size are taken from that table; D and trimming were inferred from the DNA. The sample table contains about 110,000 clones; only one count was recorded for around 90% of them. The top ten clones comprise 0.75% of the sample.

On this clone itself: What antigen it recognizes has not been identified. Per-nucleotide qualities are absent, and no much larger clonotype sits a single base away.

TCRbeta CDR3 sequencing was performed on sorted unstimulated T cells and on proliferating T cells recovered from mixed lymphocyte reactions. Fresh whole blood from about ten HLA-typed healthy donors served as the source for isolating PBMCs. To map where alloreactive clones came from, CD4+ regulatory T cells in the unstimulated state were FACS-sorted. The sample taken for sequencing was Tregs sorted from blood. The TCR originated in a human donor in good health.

DNA sequence: TGTGCCAGCAGCCGGGTAGTCCACTACGAGCAGTACTTC. This gives the protein CASSRVVHYEQYF. The chain was built from TRBV7-9 and TRBJ2-7; no D gene is confidently identified. Measured from the cysteine to the phenylalanine, the CDR3 is 13 residues long. Kept here is only the CDR3 DNA, which spans 39 bases and is read in frame from base 1. V was cut back by 5 bases and J by 3 bases, leaving a gap of 11 bases between them. CDR1 and CDR2, looked up from the germline V gene (reference sequence), are SEHNR and FQNEAQ.